This is a list of T cell receptor beta chains from one sample in a study of PD-1 blockade in classical Hodgkin lymphoma. TCRdb keeps only in-frame clones here, not all; method: immunoSEQ multiplex PCR. Of 90,000 to 120,000 clones listed, 89% were seen once; the top ten hold around 20%. Specimen: peripheral blood mononuclear cells (PBMCs), collected before the second cycle of nivolumab. Every receptor here comes from a human donor with classical Hodgkin lymphoma. Each CDR3 is given with its conserved first and last residue. A D gene is named only where the DNA matches it firmly. Clone size is shown for a subset of rows, as once, few, many or a class of expanded clone.

j_gene | d_gene | abundance | v_gene | CDR3aa | CDR3nt
TRBJ2-7 | . | . | TRBV5-8 | CASSGGPFF | TGTGCCAGCAGCGGGGGACCCTTCTTC
TRBJ2-1 | TRBD2 | . | TRBV6-6 | CASSSPGLVNEQFF | TGTGCCAGCAGCAGTCCGGGACTAGTAAATGAGCAGTTCTTC
TRBJ1-2 | . | . | TRBV11-2 | CASSLAMAGGGGNF | TGTGCCAGCAGCTTAGCGATGGCTGGTGGGGGAGGTAACTTC
TRBJ2-5 | . | once | TRBV2 | CASSLHTVKETQYF | TGTGCCAGCAGTCTCCATACAGTGAAAGAGACCCAGTACTTC
TRBJ2-6 | . | . | TRBV7-2 | CASSLGQASGANVLTF | TGTGCCAGCAGCTTAGGACAGGCCTCTGGGGCCAACGTCCTGACTTTC
TRBJ2-1 | TRBD2 | . | TRBV4-2 | CASSQDGGENEQFF | TGTGCCAGCAGCCAAGATGGGGGGGAGAATGAGCAGTTCTTC
TRBJ1-3 | TRBD1 | . | TRBV5-6 | CASSQPGQGAAGNTIYF | TGTGCCAGCAGCCAGCCGGGACAGGGAGCCGCTGGAAACACCATATATTTT
TRBJ1-4 | TRBD1 | . | TRBV30 | CAWSGGDRGIKALFF | TGTGCCTGGAGCGGGGGGGACAGGGGCATCAAAGCCCTGTTTTTT
TRBJ2-1 | . | . | TRBV27 | CASSEDYLRYNEQFF | TGTGCCAGCAGTGAGGACTACCTACGGTACAATGAGCAGTTCTTC
TRBJ2-6 | . | . | TRBV5-4 | CASSSQISGANVLTF | TGTGCCAGCAGCTCCCAGATTTCTGGGGCCAACGTCCTGACTTTC
TRBJ2-7 | TRBD1 | . | TRBV28 | CASSSLRQGVTYEQYF | TGTGCCAGCAGTTCCCTTAGACAGGGGGTTACCTACGAGCAGTACTTC
TRBJ2-3 | . | once | TRBV18 | CASSLEQGRRVTQYF | TGTGCCAGCTCCCTAGAACAGGGTCGGCGGGTTACGCAGTATTTT
TRBJ2-2 | . | . | TRBV29-1 | CSVAGGTDYTGELFF | TGCAGCGTTGCGGGTGGGACGGACTACACCGGGGAGCTGTTTTTT
TRBJ1-1 | . | . | TRBV28 | CASSLRQGNTEAFF | TGTGCCAGCAGTTTACGTCAGGGGAACACTGAAGCTTTCTTT
TRBJ2-5 | TRBD2 | . | TRBV11-2 | CASSLNLASGETQYF | TGTGCCAGCAGCTTAAATCTCGCTAGCGGGGAGACCCAGTACTTC
TRBJ1-6 | . | once | TRBV10-3 | CAISGQGRDSPLHF | TGTGCCATCAGTGGCCAGGGGAGGGATTCACCCCTCCACTTT
TRBJ2-1 | . | . | TRBV14 | CASSPQGGAYNEQFF | TGTGCCAGCAGCCCTCAGGGCGGAGCCTACAATGAGCAGTTCTTC
TRBJ2-2 | TRBD2 | . | TRBV7-6 | CASSLMAGGPPGELFF | TGTGCCAGCAGCTTAATGGCGGGAGGGCCTCCCGGGGAGCTGTTTTTT
TRBJ1-1 | . | . | TRBV11-2 | CASSLAGYGAFF | TGTGCCAGCAGCTTAGCAGGGTACGGGGCTTTCTTT
TRBJ1-4 | . | . | TRBV2 | CASSAEGYEKLFF | TGTGCCAGCAGTGCGGAGGGGTATGAAAAACTGTTTTTT
TRBJ2-5 | TRBD1 | few | TRBV5-8 | CASSLGGGTGGETQYF | TGTGCCAGCAGCTTGGGAGGCGGGACAGGGGGAGAGACCCAGTACTTC
TRBJ1-3 | . | . | TRBV30 | CAWSVRLSGNTIYF | TGTGCCTGGAGTGTAAGGTTATCTGGAAACACCATATATTTT
TRBJ2-7 | TRBD1 | once | TRBV19 | CASSKTGTGGDFYEQYF | TGTGCCAGTAGTAAAACCGGGACAGGGGGAGATTTCTACGAGCAGTACTTC
TRBJ2-2 | . | . | TRBV7-6 | CASSYGSPTGELFF | TGTGCCAGCAGCTACGGGAGTCCCACCGGGGAGCTGTTTTTT
TRBJ2-3 | . | . | TRBV7-2 | CASSSPPGRDTQYF | TGTGCCAGCAGCTCGCCACCGGGACGGGATACGCAGTATTTT